This entry lists 22 T cell receptor beta chains sequenced from one sample in a study of early T cells in non-severe SARS-CoV-2 infection (dated by TCRdb to 2020 to 2023). The library was built by means of 5' RACE. TCRdb lists the instrument as NextSeq 500. Through fastp at Q25 and MiXCR, TCRdb rebuilt clones from the public reads, retaining in-frame beta chains. All rows with the same CDR3 protein become a single entry with the most common DNA and genes. This sample gives 70,000 to 85,000 distinct CDR3 sequences in total; 9.5% to 13% of them show up just once. About 2.7% of the sample lies in the top ten. The specimen sequenced was whole blood. The receptors originated from an adult who was a healthcare worker with PCR-confirmed SARS-CoV-2 infection or an uninfected control (not recorded which).

There are many counts of this clonotype. The chain links TRBV4-1 to TRBJ2-1; TRBD1 agrees at 9 bases. Germline trimming cut 0 bases from V and 7 bases from J; bases unmatched to any gene: 4. The CDR3 length is 15 residues. Germline V CDR1 and CDR2: MGHRA, YSYEKL. The CDR3 DNA reads as TGCGCCAGCAGCCAAGACAAGGACAGGGGAAATGAGCAGTTCTTC. It yields the protein CASSQDKDRGNEQFF.

In this sample, this clonotype turned up a few times. This chain connects TRBV29-1 to TRBJ2-3, with 10 bases identical to TRBD2. The CDR3 contains 13 residues. V was pared by 2 bases and J by 4 bases, with 0 bases of the junction left unmatched. Germline V lookup: CDR1 SQVTM, CDR2 ANQGSEA. In DNA form, the CDR3 reads TGCAGCGTTGAAAGCGGGGGGGCAGATACGCAGTATTTT. As protein: CSVESGGADTQYF.

On this clonotype: A much larger clone differs from this one at a single base, so this may be a read error. The chain carries TRBV6-5 and TRBJ1-1; 7 bases agree with TRBD1. V was pared by 2 bases and J by 0 bases, with 9 bases of the junction left unmatched. Germline V gives CDR1 MNHEY, CDR2 SVGAGI. This CDR3 is 17 amino acids long. CDR3: CASSYLGQSDMNTEAFF. The CDR3 nucleotides read TGTGCCAGCAGTTACCTGGGACAGTCAGATATGAACACTGAAGCTTTCTTT.

There are a few counts of this clonotype. The CDR3 spells CASSLRGGKGNEQFF. The CDR3 nucleotides are TGTGCCAGCAGTTTAAGGGGGGGTAAGGGCAATGAGCAGTTCTTC. The rearrangement uses TRBV12-3 or TRBV12-4 and TRBJ2-1, with D maybe TRBD2 (7 bases). Trimming stripped 2 bases from V and 6 bases from J, with 14 bases between. The CDR3 covers 15 residues.

This clonotype was counted a few times. This CDR3 is CASSLAGDNSPLHF. The CDR3 nucleotides are TGTGCCAGCAGTCTGGCAGGGGATAATTCACCCCTCCACTTT. The V gene is TRBV2, the J gene TRBJ1-6; perhaps TRBD1 as D (6 bases). CDR3 size: 14 residues. Germline V gene data show CDR1 as SNHLY and CDR2 as FYNNEI. V lost 5 bases and J 5 bases, leaving 10 bases between the germline ends.

The chain has TRBV20-1 and TRBJ1-2, with 7 bases lining up with TRBD1. J was trimmed by 4 bases and V by 3 bases; bases with no gene match: 5. CDR1 DFQATT and CDR2 SNEGSKA come from the germline V gene (reference sequence). CDR3 length: 13 residues. CDR3 sequence (DNA): TGCAGTGCTAGCCCAGGGGGGAGCTATGGCTACACCTTC. Translating it yields CSASPGGSYGYTF.

This clonotype was picked up many times. V gene TRBV24-1 combines with J gene TRBJ2-3; D is unresolved. Germline CDR1 reads KGHDR; CDR2 reads SFDVKD. The CDR3 totals 15 residues. V gave up 0 bases and J gave up 1 base, with 7 bases separating them. CDR3 sequence (DNA): TGTGCCACCAGTGATTTGGACCGCGGCACAGATACGCAGTATTTT. This translates into CATSDLDRGTDTQYF.

The J gene is TRBJ2-5, the V gene TRBV9; tentative D call: TRBD2 (5 bases). From germline, CDR1 is SGDLS and CDR2 YYNGEE. This CDR3 contains 13 residues. Trimming took 3 bases from V and 1 from J, leaving 7 bases between them. For the CDR3, the DNA is TGTGCCAGCAGCGCGGGATTCCAAGAGACCCAGTACTTC. The encoded protein is CASSAGFQETQYF.

This clonotype has a count of ten or more. CDR3 nucleotide sequence: TGTGCCAGCAGCTTACGAGGGGGCGAGGCAGATACGCAGTATTTT. Protein sequence: CASSLRGGEADTQYF. The chain carries TRBV7-3 and TRBJ2-3; 7 bases fit TRBD1. Per the germline V gene, CDR1 is SGHTA and CDR2 is FQGTGA. After removal of 2 bases from V and 4 bases from J, the junction contained 6 bases not matched to a gene. The CDR3 extends over 15 amino acids.

The CDR3 is CASSVDRVRSLEQYF. The CDR3 bases are TGTGCCAGCAGCGTCGACAGAGTCCGATCCCTCGAGCAGTACTTC. V and J are TRBV11-2 and TRBJ2-7; possibly TRBD1 for D (5 bases). Germline V gives CDR1 SGHAT, CDR2 FQNNGV. V was shortened by 5 bases and J by 6 bases, with 20 bases between the two germline ends. This CDR3 spans 15 amino acids.

This clonotype has ten or more counts. An end of the junction differs from the germline gene, which may be a read error. CDR3 sequence reads: CASSQTGGSDTQYF. The CDR3 DNA reads TGTGCTAGCAGCCAGACGGGGGGTTCAGATACGCAGTATTTT. The chain carries TRBV7-7 and TRBJ2-3, with 7 bases matching TRBD2. The CDR3 is 14 amino acids. Per the germline V gene, CDR1 is SSHAT and CDR2 is FNYEAQ (reference sequence).

The chain carries TRBV7-8 and TRBJ2-3, with 8 bases fitting TRBD1. The J segment lost 9 bases and the V segment lost 3 bases, leaving 11 bases of the junction unmatched. Germline CDR1 and CDR2: SGHVS and FQNEAQ. The CDR3 has 15 residues. DNA of the CDR3: TGTGCCAGCAGCTTTTGGACAGGGCGAGGGGAAACGCAGTATTTT. This gives the protein CASSFWTGRGETQYF. The complete variable domain, with remaining parts taken from reference TRBV7-8 and TRBJ2-3, reads GAGVSQSPRYKVAKRGQDVALRCDPISGHVSLFWYQQALGQGPEFLTYFQNEAQLDKSGLPSDRFFAERPEGSVSTLKIQRTQQEDSAVYLCASSFWTGRGETQYFGPGTRLTVL.

The genes are TRBV27 and TRBJ2-1; 10 positions agree with TRBD2. J lost 5 bases, V lost 5 bases, and 18 bases had no gene match. The CDR3 consists of 19 residues. The V gene's germline CDR1 is MNHEY and CDR2 SMNVEV (reference sequence). The CDR3 bases are TGTGCCAGCAGTCTTAGGGGGGGTGCGGCTAGCGGGAGAAACAATGAGCAGTTCTTC. Translated, it gives CASSLRGGAASGRNNEQFF.

This clonotype was found many times. This chain joins TRBV7-6 and TRBJ1-2; D call uncertain. The CDR3 spans 14 residues. V was cut by 6 bases and J by 1 base, with 12 bases left in between. Germline CDR1 SGHVS, CDR2 FNYEAQ. Here the CDR3 reads CASSRGNSNYGYTF. As DNA, the CDR3 is TGTGCCAGCAGTCGTGGAAACAGTAACTATGGCTACACCTTC.

This clonotype is labeled as medium-sized. The chain carries TRBV5-1 and TRBJ2-1, with D unresolved. Trimming shortened V by 4 bases and J by 0 bases, and 8 bases separated the two germline ends. The length of the CDR3 is 14 residues. The germline CDR1 and CDR2 sequences are SGHRS and YFSETQ. The CDR3 DNA reads as TGCGCCAGCAGCGCCTCAAGCTCCTACAATGAGCAGTTCTTC. Amino acids: CASSASSSYNEQFF.

This clonotype was seen at least ten times. The rearrangement links TRBV10-2 to TRBJ2-2; tentative D call: TRBD1 (5 bases). Germline V lookup: CDR1 WSHSY, CDR2 SAAADI. This CDR3 is 12 amino acids long. The V and J ends lost 7 bases and 7 bases respectively, with 10 bases between them. The CDR3 region is CASTKTDGELFF. The CDR3 DNA reads as TGCGCCAGCACAAAGACAGACGGGGAGCTGTTTTTT.

The chain uses TRBV28 and TRBJ2-1; D is uncertain. CDR3 length: 14 amino acids. Trimming removed 1 base at V and 8 bases at J, with 12 bases between. Germline CDR1 is MDHEN and CDR2 is SYDVKM. The DNA of the CDR3 is TGTGCCAGCAGTTTATTAGACGGTTTGGATGAGCAGTTCTTC. Protein: CASSLLDGLDEQFF. The complete variable domain, with remaining parts taken from reference TRBV28 and TRBJ2-1, reads DVKVTQSSRYLVKRTGEKVFLECVQDMDHENMFWYRQDPGLGLRLIYFSYDVKMKEKGDIPEGYSVSREKKERFSLILESASTNQTSMYLCASSLLDGLDEQFFGPGTRLTVL.

With respect to this clonotype: A much larger clone differs from this one at a single base, so this may be a read error. The CDR3 region has the DNA TGTGCCAGCGGCTTAAGGCCGGGAACTGAAGCTTTCTTT. Encoded protein: CASGLRPGTEAFF. The V call is TRBV11-2, the J call TRBJ1-1; D is undetermined. Germline CDR1 reads SGHAT; CDR2 reads FQNNGV. This CDR3 is 13 amino acids long.

The sample holds a few counts of this clonotype. The chain combines TRBV19 with TRBJ2-7; TRBD2 agrees at 8 bases. Germline loops: CDR1 LNHDA, CDR2 SQIVND (reference sequence). The CDR3 has 14 residues. J was trimmed by 2 bases and V by 6 bases; bases with no gene match: 6. In DNA form, the CDR3 reads TGTGCCAGTAGCCCGGGACTAGAGCCCTACGAGCAGTACTTC. Translated: CASSPGLEPYEQYF.

This clonotype was picked up many times. The rearrangement links TRBV11-2 to TRBJ2-2, with D possibly matching TRBD2 (5 bases). V gave up 0 bases and J gave up 7 bases, with 21 bases separating them. The V gene's germline CDR1 is SGHAT and CDR2 FQNNGV. CDR3 length equals 18 residues. The CDR3: CASSLDFGSFQPGGELFF. The CDR3, as DNA: TGTGCCAGCAGCTTAGATTTTGGGAGCTTCCAGCCCGGCGGGGAGCTGTTTTTT.

The chain joins TRBV21-1 to TRBJ2-3. TRBV21-1 is noted as a pseudogene. CDR3 length: 15 residues. The CDR3 DNA is TGTGCCAGCAGCAAAGCGAAGGTTCTCACAGATACGCAGTATTTT. Its translation: CASSKAKVLTDTQYF.

This sequence joins TRBV5-1 and TRBJ2-7, with TRBD2 as a possible D gene (5 bases). From germline, CDR1 is SGHRS and CDR2 YFSETQ. The CDR3 is 12 residues long. The V and J ends lost 3 bases and 6 bases respectively, with 10 bases between them. CDR3: CASSSAGAEQYF. The CDR3 DNA reads TGCGCCAGCAGCTCCGCGGGTGCCGAGCAGTACTTC. The whole variable domain, filled in from reference TRBV5-1 and TRBJ2-7, reads KAGVTQTPRYLIKTRGQQVTLSCSPISGHRSVSWYQQTPGQGLQFLFEYFSETQRNKGNFPGRFSGRQFSNSRSEMNVSTLELGDSALYLCASSSAGAEQYFGPGTRLTVT.